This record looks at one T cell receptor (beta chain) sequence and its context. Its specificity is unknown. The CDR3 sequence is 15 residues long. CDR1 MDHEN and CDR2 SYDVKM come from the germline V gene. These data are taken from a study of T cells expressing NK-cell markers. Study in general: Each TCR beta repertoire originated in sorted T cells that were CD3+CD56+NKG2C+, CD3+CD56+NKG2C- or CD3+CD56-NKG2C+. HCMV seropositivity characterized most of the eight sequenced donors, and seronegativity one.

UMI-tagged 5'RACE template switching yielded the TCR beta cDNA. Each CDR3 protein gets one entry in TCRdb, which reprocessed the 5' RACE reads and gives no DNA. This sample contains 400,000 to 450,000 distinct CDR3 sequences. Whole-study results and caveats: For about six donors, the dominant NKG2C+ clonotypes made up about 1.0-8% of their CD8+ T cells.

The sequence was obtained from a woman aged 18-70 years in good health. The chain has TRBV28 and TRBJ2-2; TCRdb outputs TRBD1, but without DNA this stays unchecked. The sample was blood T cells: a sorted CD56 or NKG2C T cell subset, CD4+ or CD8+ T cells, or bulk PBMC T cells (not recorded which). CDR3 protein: CASSSLQGYTGELFF.